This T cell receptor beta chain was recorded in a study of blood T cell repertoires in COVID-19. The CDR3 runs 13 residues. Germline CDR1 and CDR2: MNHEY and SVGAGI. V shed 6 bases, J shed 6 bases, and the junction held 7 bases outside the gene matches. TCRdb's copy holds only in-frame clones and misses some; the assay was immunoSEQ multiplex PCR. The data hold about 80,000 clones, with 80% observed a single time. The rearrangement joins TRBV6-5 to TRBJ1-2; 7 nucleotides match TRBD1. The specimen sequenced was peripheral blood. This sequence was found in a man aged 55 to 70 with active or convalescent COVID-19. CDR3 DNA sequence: TGTGCCAGCAGAACCGGGACAGAACATGGCTACACCTTC. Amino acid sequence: CASRTGTEHGYTF.